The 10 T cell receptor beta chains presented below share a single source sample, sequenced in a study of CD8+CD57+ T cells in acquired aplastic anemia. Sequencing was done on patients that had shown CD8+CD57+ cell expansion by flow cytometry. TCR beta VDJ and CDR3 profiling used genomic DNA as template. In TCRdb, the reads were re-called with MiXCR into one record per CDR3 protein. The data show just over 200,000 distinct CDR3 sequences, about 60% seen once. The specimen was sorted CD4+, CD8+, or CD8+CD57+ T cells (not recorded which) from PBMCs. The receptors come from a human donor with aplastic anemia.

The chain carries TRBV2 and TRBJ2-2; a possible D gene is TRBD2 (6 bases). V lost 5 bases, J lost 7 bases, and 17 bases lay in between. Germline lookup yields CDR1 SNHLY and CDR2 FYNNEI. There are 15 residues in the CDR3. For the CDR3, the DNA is TGTGCCAGCAGTCGCCCCCGGCTTAGCGGCGGGGAGCTGTTTTTT. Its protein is CASSRPRLSGGELFF.

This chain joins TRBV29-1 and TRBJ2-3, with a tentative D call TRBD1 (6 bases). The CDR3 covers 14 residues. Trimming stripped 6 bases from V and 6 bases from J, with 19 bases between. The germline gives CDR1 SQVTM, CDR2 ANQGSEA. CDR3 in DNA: TGCAGCGTCCCTGAAGGCCAGGGGCGGGATACGCAGTATTTT. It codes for CSVPEGQGRDTQYF.

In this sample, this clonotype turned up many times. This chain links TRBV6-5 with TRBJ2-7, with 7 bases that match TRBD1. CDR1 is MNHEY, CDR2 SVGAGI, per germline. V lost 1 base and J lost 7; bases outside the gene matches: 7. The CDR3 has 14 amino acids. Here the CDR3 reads CASSYLGQSWEQYF. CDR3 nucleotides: TGTGCCAGCAGTTACTTGGGACAGTCTTGGGAGCAGTACTTC.

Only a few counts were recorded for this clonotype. CDR3 DNA sequence: TGTGCCAGCGCCGTGGACAGCTACGAGCAGTACTTC. This encodes CASAVDSYEQYF. The chain joins TRBV5-4 to TRBJ2-7; the D gene is possibly TRBD1 (6 bases). Germline V CDR1 and CDR2: SGHNT, YYREEE (reference sequence). Trimming removed 7 bases at V and 3 bases at J, with 11 bases between. This CDR3 is built from 12 residues.

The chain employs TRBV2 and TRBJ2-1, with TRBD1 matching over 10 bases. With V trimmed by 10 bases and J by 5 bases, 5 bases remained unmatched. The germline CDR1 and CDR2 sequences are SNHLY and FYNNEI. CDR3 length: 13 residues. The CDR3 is CATGTGANNEQFF. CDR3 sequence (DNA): TGTGCCACCGGGACAGGGGCCAACAATGAGCAGTTCTTC.

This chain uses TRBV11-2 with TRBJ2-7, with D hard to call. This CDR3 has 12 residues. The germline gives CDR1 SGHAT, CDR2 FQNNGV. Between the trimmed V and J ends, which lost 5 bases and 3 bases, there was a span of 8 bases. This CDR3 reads CASSRMGYEQYF. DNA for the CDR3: TGTGCCAGCAGCCGAATGGGCTACGAGCAGTACTTC.

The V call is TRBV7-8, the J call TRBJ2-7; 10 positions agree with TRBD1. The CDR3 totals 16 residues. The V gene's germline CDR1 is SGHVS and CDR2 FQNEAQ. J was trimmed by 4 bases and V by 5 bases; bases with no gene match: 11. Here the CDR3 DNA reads TGTGCCAGCAGCCAGACAGGGGGCTATAACGAGTACGAGCAGTACTTC. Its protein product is CASSQTGGYNEYEQYF.

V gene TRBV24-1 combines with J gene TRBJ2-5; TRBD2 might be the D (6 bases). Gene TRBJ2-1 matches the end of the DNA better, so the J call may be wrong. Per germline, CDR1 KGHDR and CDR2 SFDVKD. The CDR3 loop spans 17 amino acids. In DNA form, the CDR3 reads TGTGCCACCAGTGATTTGGCCCCCGGGGGTACCTACAATGAGCAGTTCTTC. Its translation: CATSDLAPGGTYNEQFF.

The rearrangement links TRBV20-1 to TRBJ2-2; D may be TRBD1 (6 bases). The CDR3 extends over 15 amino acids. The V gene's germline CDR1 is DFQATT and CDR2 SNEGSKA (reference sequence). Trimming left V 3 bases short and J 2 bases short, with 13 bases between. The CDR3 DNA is TGCAGTGCTAGGCGGCAGGGGATTAACACCGGGGAGCTGTTTTTT. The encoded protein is CSARRQGINTGELFF.

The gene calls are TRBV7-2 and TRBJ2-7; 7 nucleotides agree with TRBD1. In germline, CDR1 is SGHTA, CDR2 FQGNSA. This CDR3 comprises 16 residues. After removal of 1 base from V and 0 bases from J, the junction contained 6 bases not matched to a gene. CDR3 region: CASSLEGRGFSYEQYF. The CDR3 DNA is TGTGCCAGCAGCTTAGAGGGCAGGGGGTTCTCCTACGAGCAGTACTTC.